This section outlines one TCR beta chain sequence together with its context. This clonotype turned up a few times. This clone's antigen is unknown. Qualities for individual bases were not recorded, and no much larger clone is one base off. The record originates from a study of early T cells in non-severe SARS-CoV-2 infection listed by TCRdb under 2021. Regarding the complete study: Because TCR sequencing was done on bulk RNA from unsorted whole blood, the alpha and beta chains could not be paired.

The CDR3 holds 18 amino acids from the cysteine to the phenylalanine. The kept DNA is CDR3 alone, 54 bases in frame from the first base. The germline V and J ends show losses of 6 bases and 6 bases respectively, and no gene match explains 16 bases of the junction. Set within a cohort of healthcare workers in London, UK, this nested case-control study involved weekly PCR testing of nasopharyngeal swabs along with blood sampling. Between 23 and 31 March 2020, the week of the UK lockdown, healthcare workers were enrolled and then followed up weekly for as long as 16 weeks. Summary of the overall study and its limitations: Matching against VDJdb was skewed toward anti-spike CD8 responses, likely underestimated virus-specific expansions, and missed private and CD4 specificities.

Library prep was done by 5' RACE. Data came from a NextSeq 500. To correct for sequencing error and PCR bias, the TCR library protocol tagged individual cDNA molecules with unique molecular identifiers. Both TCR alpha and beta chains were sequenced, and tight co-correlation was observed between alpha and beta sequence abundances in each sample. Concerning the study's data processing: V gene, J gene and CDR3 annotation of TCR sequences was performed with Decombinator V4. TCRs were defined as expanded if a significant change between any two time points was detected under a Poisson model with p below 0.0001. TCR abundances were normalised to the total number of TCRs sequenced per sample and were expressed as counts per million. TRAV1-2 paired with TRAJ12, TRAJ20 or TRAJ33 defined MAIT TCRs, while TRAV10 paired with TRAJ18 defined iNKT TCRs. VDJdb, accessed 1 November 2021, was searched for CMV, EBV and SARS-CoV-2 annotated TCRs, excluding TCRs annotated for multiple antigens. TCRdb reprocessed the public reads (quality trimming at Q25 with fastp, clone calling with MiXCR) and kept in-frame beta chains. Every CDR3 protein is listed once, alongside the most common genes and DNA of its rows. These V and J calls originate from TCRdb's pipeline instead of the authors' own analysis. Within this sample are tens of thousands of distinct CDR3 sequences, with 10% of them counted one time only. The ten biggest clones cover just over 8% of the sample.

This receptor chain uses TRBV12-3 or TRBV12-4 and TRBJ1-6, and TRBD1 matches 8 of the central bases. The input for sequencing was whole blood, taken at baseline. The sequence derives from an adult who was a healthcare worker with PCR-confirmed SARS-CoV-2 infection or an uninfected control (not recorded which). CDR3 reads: CASSPGTGRKGFNSPLHF. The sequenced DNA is TGTGCCAGCAGCCCCGGGACAGGTCGTAAGGGGTTTAATTCACCCCTCCACTTT.